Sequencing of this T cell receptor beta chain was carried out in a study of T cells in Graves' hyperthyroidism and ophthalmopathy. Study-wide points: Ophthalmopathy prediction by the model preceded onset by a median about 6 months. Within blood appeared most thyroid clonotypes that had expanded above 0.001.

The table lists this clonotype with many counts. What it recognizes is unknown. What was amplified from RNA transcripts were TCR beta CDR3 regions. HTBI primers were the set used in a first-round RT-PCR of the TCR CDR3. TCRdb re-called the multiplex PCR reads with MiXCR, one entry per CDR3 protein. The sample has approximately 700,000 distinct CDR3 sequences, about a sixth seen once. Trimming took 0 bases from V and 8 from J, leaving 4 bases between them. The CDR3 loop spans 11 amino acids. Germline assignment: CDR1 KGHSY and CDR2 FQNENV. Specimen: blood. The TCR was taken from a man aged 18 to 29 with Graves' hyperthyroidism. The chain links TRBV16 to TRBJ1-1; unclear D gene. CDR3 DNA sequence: TGTGCCAGCAGCCAATCCGGGGAAGCTTTCTTT. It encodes CASSQSGEAFF. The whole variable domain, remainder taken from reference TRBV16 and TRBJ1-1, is GEEVAQTPKHLVRGEGQKAKLYCAPIKGHSYVFWYQQVLKNEFKFLISFQNENVFDETGMPKERFSAKCLPNSPCSLEIQATKLEDSAVYFCASSQSGEAFFGQGTRLTVV.